The 21 T cell receptor beta chains given below trace back to one sample, sequenced in a study of a mutant IDH1 vaccine in newly diagnosed glioma. Using immunoSEQ multiplex PCR, the repertoire was profiled, and TCRdb retains in-frame clones only, with some absent. The sample has fewer than 95,000 clones; approximately 78% are singletons. These receptors lack a known antigen. Time point described: week 47, end of study. The study gave 300 ug of mutant IDH1 20-mer peptide per vaccine dose, with topical imiquimod. This specimen consisted of PBMCs, obtained from a glioma patient whose treatment included an IDH1 peptide vaccine. These receptors were taken from a man aged 35 to 55 with glioma.

This clone was seen just once. This chain uses TRBV6-1 with TRBJ2-7; 7 bases align to TRBD1. CDR3 length: 13 residues. The germline gives CDR1 MNHNS, CDR2 SASEGT. V was clipped by 4 bases and J by 2 bases; unmatched bases: 2. The DNA for the CDR3 is TGTGCCAGCAGTGGGGACAGAGCCTACGAGCAGTACTTC. It specifies CASSGDRAYEQYF.

The chain carries TRBV19 and TRBJ2-4; 7 bases line up with TRBD1. Germline values: CDR1 LNHDA, CDR2 SQIVND (reference sequence). The CDR3 has 15 residues. V lost 9 bases and J lost 0; bases outside the gene matches: 8. CDR3 nucleotides: TGTGCCAGCTCAGGACAGGCACTAGCCAAAAACATTCAGTACTTC. It encodes CASSGQALAKNIQYF.

This sequence joins TRBV5-6 and TRBJ2-7, with D tentatively TRBD1 (6 bases). The CDR3 totals 12 residues. Trimming cost V 4 bases and J 5 bases, with 10 bases left between them. Germline-derived CDR1 and CDR2 are SGHDT and YYEEEE. The CDR3 loop reads CASSLRGHEQYF. In nucleotides, the CDR3 is TGTGCCAGCAGCCTCAGGGGTCACGAGCAGTACTTC.

The chain is built from TRBV13 and TRBJ1-4, with 7 bases fitting TRBD1. The CDR3 covers 15 residues. From germline, CDR1 is PRHDT and CDR2 FYEKMQ (reference sequence). With V trimmed by 5 bases and J by 7 bases, 10 bases remained unmatched. Written as DNA, the CDR3 is TGTGCCAGCAGCGACGCCGGGACAGTAATTGAAAAACTGTTTTTT. It yields the protein CASSDAGTVIEKLFF.

V usage is TRBV4-3 and J usage is TRBJ1-5, with a tentative D call TRBD1 (5 bases). The V gene's germline CDR1 is LGHNA and CDR2 YSLEER. The V end was cut by 4 bases, the J end by 7 bases, with 17 bases between. The length of the CDR3 is 15 residues. Here the CDR3 reads CASSPGYGGRQPQHF. The DNA for the CDR3 is TGCGCCAGCAGCCCCGGGTACGGGGGGAGGCAGCCCCAGCATTTT.

This clone is a singleton in its sample. The chain recombines TRBV7-2 with TRBJ2-7, with D maybe TRBD1 (5 bases). The germline CDR1 and CDR2 sequences are SGHTA and FQGNSA. Trimming removed 1 base from V and 2 bases from J, with 12 bases in between. CDR3 size: 15 residues. The CDR3 sequence is CASSLGVSGTYEQYF. Written as DNA, the CDR3 is TGTGCCAGCAGCTTAGGGGTTTCAGGGACCTACGAGCAGTACTTC.

The V and J genes are TRBV19 and TRBJ2-7; 7 nucleotides agree with TRBD2. The CDR3 spans 15 residues. Germline V CDR1 and CDR2: LNHDA, SQIVND (reference sequence). V dropped 4 bases and J dropped 3; count of bases not matched to a gene: 9. CDR3 in amino acids: CASSSGLAAYYEQYF. The CDR3 nucleotides are TGTGCCAGTAGTAGCGGGCTAGCGGCCTACTACGAGCAGTACTTC.

This sequence joins TRBV5-5 and TRBJ1-6, with no clear D. This CDR3 comprises 17 residues. Germline loops: CDR1 SGHKS, CDR2 YYEKEE (reference sequence). Deletions cut 5 bases from V and 5 bases from J, with 20 bases between. CDR3 amino acids: CASSFRTDGPNNSPLHF. The CDR3 DNA is TGTGCCAGCAGTTTCCGGACGGACGGTCCCAATAATTCACCCCTCCACTTT.

The chain recombines TRBV10-3 with TRBJ1-2; D call uncertain. CDR1 is ENHRY, CDR2 SYGVKD, per germline. V was shortened by 10 bases and J by 7 bases, with 16 bases between the two germline ends. There are 12 residues in the CDR3. CDR3 DNA: TGTGCCACGGGAGGGTGGTCTCTTGGCTACACCTTC. It specifies CATGGWSLGYTF.

This chain connects TRBV27 to TRBJ1-5; D is undetermined. The germline V gene encodes CDR1 MNHEY and CDR2 SMNVEV (reference sequence). V dropped 5 bases and J dropped 1 base, with 9 bases sitting between them. The CDR3 spans 14 residues. This chain's CDR3 is CASSPHKSNQPQHF. As DNA, the CDR3 is TGTGCCAGCAGTCCCCACAAGAGCAATCAGCCCCAGCATTTT.

The chain uses TRBV27 and TRBJ1-2; weak D call: TRBD1 (6 bases). In germline, CDR1 is MNHEY, CDR2 SMNVEV (reference sequence). Trimming cost V 5 bases and J 4 bases, with 17 bases left between them. The CDR3 has 15 residues. CDR3 region: CASSTFGGAGYGYTF. In nucleotides, the CDR3 is TGTGCCAGCAGTACCTTTGGGGGGGCCGGCTATGGCTACACCTTC.

V usage is TRBV10-2 and J usage is TRBJ1-5; D call uncertain. The V end lost 0 bases, the J end lost 3 bases, and 6 bases lay between the germline ends. Per germline, CDR1 WSHSY and CDR2 SAAADI. The CDR3 sequence is 14 residues long. The CDR3: CASSESRANQPQHF. In nucleotides, the CDR3 is TGCGCCAGCAGTGAGTCGCGCGCCAATCAGCCCCAGCATTTT.

This clone was detected only a few times. The rearrangement uses TRBV30 and TRBJ1-1; D is ambiguous. This CDR3 region has 13 residues. V was shortened by 0 bases and J by 1 base, with 6 bases between the two germline ends. Per germline, CDR1 GTSNPN and CDR2 SVGIG (reference sequence). The CDR3 sequence: CAWSVNRNTEAFF. The CDR3 DNA sequence: TGTGCCTGGAGTGTAAACAGGAACACTGAAGCTTTCTTT.

This clone has just a few counts. The chain joins TRBV25-1 to TRBJ1-5, with 7 bases aligning to TRBD1. This CDR3 has 16 amino acids. V lost 1 base and J lost 4; bases outside the gene matches: 7. CDR1 MGHDK and CDR2 SYGVNS come from the germline V gene. In nucleotides, the CDR3 is TGTGCCAGCAGTGAATTCCCGGGACAGAGAAATCAGCCCCAGCATTTT. Its translation: CASSEFPGQRNQPQHF.

The genes are TRBV4-3 and TRBJ2-7; 8 bases map to TRBD1. Unmatched junction bases numbered 10, after V lost 2 bases and J lost 4 bases. CDR1 and CDR2 from the germline V gene are LGHNA and YSLEER. The CDR3 has 16 amino acids. The CDR3 DNA is TGCGCCAGCAGCCAAACTTGGACAGGGAATGTTTACGAGCAGTACTTC. This encodes CASSQTWTGNVYEQYF.

The chain has TRBV11-1 and TRBJ2-5; 7 bases align to TRBD1. The CDR3 runs to 15 residues. Germline loops: CDR1 SGHAT, CDR2 FQDESV (reference sequence). The V and J ends lost 4 bases and 4 bases, in that order; junction bases with no gene match: 9. In DNA form, the CDR3 reads TGTGCCAGCAGCTCGAGGACAGGAGTTACAGAGACCCAGTACTTC. As protein: CASSSRTGVTETQYF.

This chain connects TRBV9 to TRBJ2-2; 7 positions agree with TRBD2. V shed 0 bases, J shed 6 bases, and the junction held 5 bases outside the gene matches. Germline assignment: CDR1 SGDLS and CDR2 YYNGEE. The CDR3 has 15 residues. Written as DNA, the CDR3 is TGTGCCAGCAGCGTAGGGGGAGGGCCCTCCGGGGAGCTGTTTTTT. This gives the protein CASSVGGGPSGELFF. Full variable domain (remainder filled in from reference TRBV9 and TRBJ2-2): DSGVTQTPKHLITATGQRVTLRCSPRSGDLSVYWYQQSLDQGLQFLIQYYNGEERAKGNILERFSAQQFPDLHSELNLSSLELGDSALYFCASSVGGGPSGELFFGEGSRLTVL.

J is TRBJ2-2 and V is TRBV5-4; tentative D call: TRBD2 (5 bases). Per the germline V gene, CDR1 is SGHNT and CDR2 is YYREEE (reference sequence). V lost 3 bases and J 4 bases, leaving 13 bases between the germline ends. The CDR3 covers 15 residues. CDR3 region: CASSSTSDFTGELFF. CDR3 DNA sequence: TGTGCCAGCAGCTCCACCTCGGACTTCACCGGGGAGCTGTTTTTT.

The chain carries TRBV5-4 and TRBJ2-7; 9 nucleotides line up with TRBD2. Trimming cost V 5 bases and J 4 bases; bases outside gene matches: 7. Germline CDR1 and CDR2: SGHNT and YYREEE (reference sequence). The CDR3 is 14 residues long. Here the CDR3 DNA reads TGTGCCAGCAGGCGGACTAGCGCGTCGTACGAGCAGTACTTC. Translated, it gives CASRRTSASYEQYF.

The chain has TRBV18 and TRBJ1-1; 7 positions agree with TRBD1. The junction had 4 bases not matched to a gene; V was cut back by 5 bases and J by 4 bases. The CDR3 covers 13 residues. Germline V CDR1 and CDR2: KGHSH, LQKENI. The CDR3 DNA sequence: TGTGCCAGCTCAGGGACAGCGGGCACTGAAGCTTTCTTT. Translating it yields CASSGTAGTEAFF.

This sequence joins TRBV15 and TRBJ2-5; the D is unclear. CDR3 length equals 14 residues. Trimming took 0 bases from V and 1 from J, leaving 6 bases between them. The germline V gene has CDR1 LNHNV and CDR2 YYDKDF (reference sequence). The CDR3 sequence is CATSREQRQETQYF. For the CDR3, the DNA is TGTGCCACCAGCAGAGAACAGCGCCAAGAGACCCAGTACTTC.